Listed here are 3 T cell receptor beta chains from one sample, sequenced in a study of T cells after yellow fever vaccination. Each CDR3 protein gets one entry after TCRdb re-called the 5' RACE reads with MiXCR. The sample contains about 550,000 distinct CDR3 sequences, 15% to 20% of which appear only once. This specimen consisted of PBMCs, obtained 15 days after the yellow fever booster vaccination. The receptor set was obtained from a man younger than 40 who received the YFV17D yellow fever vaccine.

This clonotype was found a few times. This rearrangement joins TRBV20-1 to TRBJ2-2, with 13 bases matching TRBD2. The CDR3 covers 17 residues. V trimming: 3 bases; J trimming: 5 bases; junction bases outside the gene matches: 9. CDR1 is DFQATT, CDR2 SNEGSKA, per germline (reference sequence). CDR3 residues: CSARGTSGIRLTGELFF. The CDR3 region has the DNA TGCAGTGCTAGGGGGACTAGCGGGATAAGGTTGACCGGGGAGCTGTTTTTT.

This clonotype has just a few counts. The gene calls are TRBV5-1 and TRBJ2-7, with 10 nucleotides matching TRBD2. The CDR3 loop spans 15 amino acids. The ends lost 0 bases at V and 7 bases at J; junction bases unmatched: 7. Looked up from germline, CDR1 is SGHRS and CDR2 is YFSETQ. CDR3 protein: CASSLDASGSTEQYF. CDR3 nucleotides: TGCGCCAGCAGCTTGGACGCTAGCGGGAGTACAGAGCAGTACTTC. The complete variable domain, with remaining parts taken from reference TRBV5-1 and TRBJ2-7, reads KAGVTQTPRYLIKTRGQQVTLSCSPISGHRSVSWYQQTPGQGLQFLFEYFSETQRNKGNFPGRFSGRQFSNSRSEMNVSTLELGDSALYLCASSLDASGSTEQYFGPGTRLTVT.

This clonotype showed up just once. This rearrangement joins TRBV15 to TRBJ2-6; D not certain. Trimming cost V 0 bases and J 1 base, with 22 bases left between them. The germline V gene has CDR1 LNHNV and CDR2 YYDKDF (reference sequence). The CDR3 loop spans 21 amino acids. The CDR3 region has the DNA TGTGCCACCAGCAGAGATATTGGGCAGGTTGTTACCTTATCTGGGGCCAACGTCCTGACTTTC. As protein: CATSRDIGQVVTLSGANVLTF. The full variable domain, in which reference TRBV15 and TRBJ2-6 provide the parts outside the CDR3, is DAMVIQNPRYQVTQFGKPVTLSCSQTLNHNVMYWYQQKSSQAPKLLFHYYDKDFNNEADTPDNFQSRRPNTSFCFLDIRSPGLGDTAMYLCATSRDIGQVVTLSGANVLTFGAGSRLTVL.